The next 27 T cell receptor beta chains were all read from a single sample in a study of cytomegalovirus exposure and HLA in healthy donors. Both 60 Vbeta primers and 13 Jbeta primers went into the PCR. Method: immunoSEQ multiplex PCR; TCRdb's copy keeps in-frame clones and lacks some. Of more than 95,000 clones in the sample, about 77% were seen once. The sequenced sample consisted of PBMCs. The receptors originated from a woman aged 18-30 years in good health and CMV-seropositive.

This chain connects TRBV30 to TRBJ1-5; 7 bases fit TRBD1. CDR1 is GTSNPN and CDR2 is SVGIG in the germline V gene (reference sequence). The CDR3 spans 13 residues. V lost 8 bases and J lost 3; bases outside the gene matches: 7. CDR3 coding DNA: TGTGCCGGGGGGACAGCTCTCAATCAGCCCCAGCATTTT. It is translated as CAGGTALNQPQHF.

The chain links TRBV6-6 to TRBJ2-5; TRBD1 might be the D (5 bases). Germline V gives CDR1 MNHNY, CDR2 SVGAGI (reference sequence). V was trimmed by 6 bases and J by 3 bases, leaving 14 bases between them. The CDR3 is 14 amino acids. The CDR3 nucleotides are TGTGCCAGCAGATTTTTAAGCAGGGAAGAGACCCAGTACTTC. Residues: CASRFLSREETQYF.

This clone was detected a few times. CDR3: CASRRTGNEKLFF. CDR3 nucleotides: TGTGCCAGCAGACGGACAGGAAATGAAAAACTGTTTTTT. V is TRBV2 and J is TRBJ1-4; 7 bases are a match to TRBD1. The V and J ends lost 6 bases and 5 bases, in that order; junction bases with no gene match: 3. Germline CDR1 reads SNHLY; CDR2 reads FYNNEI. The CDR3 covers 13 residues.

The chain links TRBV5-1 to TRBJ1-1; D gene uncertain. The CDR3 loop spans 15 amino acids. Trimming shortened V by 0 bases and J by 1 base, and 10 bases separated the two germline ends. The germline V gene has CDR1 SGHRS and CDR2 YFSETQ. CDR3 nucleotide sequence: TGCGCCAGCAGCTTGGTGGTACCTACGAACACTGAAGCTTTCTTT. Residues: CASSLVVPTNTEAFF. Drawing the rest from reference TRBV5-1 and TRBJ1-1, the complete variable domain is KAGVTQTPRYLIKTRGQQVTLSCSPISGHRSVSWYQQTPGQGLQFLFEYFSETQRNKGNFPGRFSGRQFSNSRSEMNVSTLELGDSALYLCASSLVVPTNTEAFFGQGTRLTVV.

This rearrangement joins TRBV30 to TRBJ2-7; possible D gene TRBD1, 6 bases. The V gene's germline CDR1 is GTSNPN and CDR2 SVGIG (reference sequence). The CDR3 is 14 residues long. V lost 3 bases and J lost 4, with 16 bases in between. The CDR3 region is CAWRGGTQIYEQYV. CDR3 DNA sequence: TGTGCCTGGAGGGGTGGGACACAAATTTACGAGCAGTACGTC.

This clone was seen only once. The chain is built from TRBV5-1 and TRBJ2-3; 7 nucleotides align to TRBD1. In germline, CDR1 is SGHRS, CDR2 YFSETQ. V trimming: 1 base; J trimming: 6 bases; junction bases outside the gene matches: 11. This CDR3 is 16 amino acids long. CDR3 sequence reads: CASSLWGTTGADTQYF. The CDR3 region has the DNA TGCGCCAGCAGCTTGTGGGGTACCACAGGGGCCGATACGCAGTATTTT. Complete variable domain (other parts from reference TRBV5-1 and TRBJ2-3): KAGVTQTPRYLIKTRGQQVTLSCSPISGHRSVSWYQQTPGQGLQFLFEYFSETQRNKGNFPGRFSGRQFSNSRSEMNVSTLELGDSALYLCASSLWGTTGADTQYFGPGTRLTVL.

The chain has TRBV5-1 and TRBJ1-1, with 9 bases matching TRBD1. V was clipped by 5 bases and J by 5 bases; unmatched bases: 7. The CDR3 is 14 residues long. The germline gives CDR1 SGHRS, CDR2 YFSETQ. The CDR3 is CASSWTGAVTEAFF. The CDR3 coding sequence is TGCGCCAGCAGTTGGACAGGGGCAGTGACTGAAGCTTTCTTT.

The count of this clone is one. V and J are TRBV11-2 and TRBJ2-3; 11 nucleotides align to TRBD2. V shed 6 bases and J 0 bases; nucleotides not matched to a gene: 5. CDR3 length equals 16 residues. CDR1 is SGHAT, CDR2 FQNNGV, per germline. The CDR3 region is CASSSRTSGSTDTQYF. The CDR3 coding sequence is TGTGCCAGCAGTTCCAGGACTAGCGGGAGCACAGATACGCAGTATTTT.

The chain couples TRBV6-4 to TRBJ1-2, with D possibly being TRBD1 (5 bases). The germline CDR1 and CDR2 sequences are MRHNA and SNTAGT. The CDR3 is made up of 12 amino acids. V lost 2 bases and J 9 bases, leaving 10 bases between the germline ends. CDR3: CASSDRGGRYTF. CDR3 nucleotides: TGTGCCAGCAGTGACCGGGGGGGTCGCTACACCTTC.

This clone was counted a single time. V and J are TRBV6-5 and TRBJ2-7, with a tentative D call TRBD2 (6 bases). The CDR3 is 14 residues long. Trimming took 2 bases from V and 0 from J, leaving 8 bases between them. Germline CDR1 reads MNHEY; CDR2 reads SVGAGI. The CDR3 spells CASSYADYSYEQYF. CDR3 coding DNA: TGTGCCAGCAGTTACGCGGACTACTCCTACGAGCAGTACTTC.

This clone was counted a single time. The CDR3 DNA reads TGTGCCAGCAGTGGAACCGGGACAAGAACCTACGAGCAGTACTTC. The encoded protein is CASSGTGTRTYEQYF. The rearrangement links TRBV2 to TRBJ2-7, with D perhaps TRBD1 (6 bases). This CDR3 has 15 amino acids. V lost 4 bases and J lost 2, with 15 bases in between. Germline V CDR1 and CDR2: SNHLY, FYNNEI.

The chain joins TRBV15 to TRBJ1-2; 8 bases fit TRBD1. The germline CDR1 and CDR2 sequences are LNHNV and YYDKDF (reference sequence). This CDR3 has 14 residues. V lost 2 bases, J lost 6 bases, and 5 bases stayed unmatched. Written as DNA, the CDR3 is TGTGCCACCAGCAGAAGAGACAGGGGCGATGGCTACACCTTC. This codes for CATSRRDRGDGYTF.

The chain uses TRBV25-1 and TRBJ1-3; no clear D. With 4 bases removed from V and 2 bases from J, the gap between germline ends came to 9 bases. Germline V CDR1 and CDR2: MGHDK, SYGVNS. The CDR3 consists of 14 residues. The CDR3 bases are TGTGCCAGCAGTGGAGTTGAGGCTGGAAACACCATATATTTT. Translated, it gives CASSGVEAGNTIYF.

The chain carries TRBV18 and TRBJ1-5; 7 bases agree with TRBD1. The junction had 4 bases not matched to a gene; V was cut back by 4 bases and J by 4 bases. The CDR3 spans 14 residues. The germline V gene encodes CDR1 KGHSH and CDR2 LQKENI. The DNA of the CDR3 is TGTGCCAGCTCACTCCGACAGGGAAATCAGCCCCAGCATTTT. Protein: CASSLRQGNQPQHF.

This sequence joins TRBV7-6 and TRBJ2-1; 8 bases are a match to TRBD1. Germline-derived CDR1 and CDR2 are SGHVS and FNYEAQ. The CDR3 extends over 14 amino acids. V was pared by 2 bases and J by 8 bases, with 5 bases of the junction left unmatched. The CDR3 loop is CASSLIWGQDEQFF. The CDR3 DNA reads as TGTGCCAGCAGCTTAATATGGGGACAGGATGAGCAGTTCTTC.

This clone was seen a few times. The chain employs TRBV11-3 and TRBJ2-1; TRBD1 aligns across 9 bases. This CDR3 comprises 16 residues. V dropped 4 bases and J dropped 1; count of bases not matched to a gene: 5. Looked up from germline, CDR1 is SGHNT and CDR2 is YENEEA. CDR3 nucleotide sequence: TGTGCCAGCAGCTGGACCGGGACAGGGTCCTACAATGAGCAGTTCTTC. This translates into CASSWTGTGSYNEQFF.

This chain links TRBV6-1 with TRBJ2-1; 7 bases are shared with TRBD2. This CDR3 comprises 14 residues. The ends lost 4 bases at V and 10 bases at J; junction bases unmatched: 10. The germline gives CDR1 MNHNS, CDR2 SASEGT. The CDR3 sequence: CASSGTSAAWEQFF. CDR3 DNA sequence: TGTGCCAGCAGTGGTACTAGCGCGGCCTGGGAGCAGTTCTTC.

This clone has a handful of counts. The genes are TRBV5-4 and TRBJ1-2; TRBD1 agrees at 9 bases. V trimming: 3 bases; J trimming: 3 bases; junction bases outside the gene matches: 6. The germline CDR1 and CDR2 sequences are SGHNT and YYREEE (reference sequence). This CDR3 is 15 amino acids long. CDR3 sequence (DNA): TGTGCCAGCAGCTCCGCCGGGACAGGGTACTATGGCTACACCTTC. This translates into CASSSAGTGYYGYTF.

The CDR3 reads CASSYGLAGEEFF. In DNA form, the CDR3 reads TGTGCCAGCAGTTACGGTTTAGCGGGGGAAGAGTTTTTT. The gene calls are TRBV6-6 and TRBJ2-2; 9 positions match TRBD2. CDR1 is MNHNY, CDR2 SVGAGI, per germline (reference sequence). J gave up 16 bases and V 2 bases, and 8 bases lay outside the gene matches. There are 13 residues in the CDR3.

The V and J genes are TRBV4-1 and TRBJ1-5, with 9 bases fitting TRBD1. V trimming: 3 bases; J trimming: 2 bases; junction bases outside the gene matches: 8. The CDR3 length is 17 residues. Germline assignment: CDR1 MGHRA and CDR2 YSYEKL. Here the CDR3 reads CASSHLTGTGRNQPQHF. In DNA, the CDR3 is TGCGCCAGCAGCCATCTTACCGGGACAGGGCGCAATCAGCCCCAGCATTTT.

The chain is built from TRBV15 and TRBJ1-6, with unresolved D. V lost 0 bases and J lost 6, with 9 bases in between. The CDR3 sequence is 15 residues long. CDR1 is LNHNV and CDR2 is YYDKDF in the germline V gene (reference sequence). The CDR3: CATSRDVATNSPLHF. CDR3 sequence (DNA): TGTGCCACCAGCAGAGATGTGGCCACTAATTCACCCCTCCACTTT. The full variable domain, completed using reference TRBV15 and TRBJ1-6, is DAMVIQNPRYQVTQFGKPVTLSCSQTLNHNVMYWYQQKSSQAPKLLFHYYDKDFNNEADTPDNFQSRRPNTSFCFLDIRSPGLGDTAMYLCATSRDVATNSPLHFGNGTRLTVT.

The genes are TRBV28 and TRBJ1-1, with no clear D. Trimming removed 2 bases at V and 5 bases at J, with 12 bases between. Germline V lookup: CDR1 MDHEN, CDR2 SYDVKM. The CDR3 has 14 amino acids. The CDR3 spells CASSLPSSSTEAFF. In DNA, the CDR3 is TGTGCCAGCAGTTTACCCAGTTCTAGTACTGAAGCTTTCTTT.

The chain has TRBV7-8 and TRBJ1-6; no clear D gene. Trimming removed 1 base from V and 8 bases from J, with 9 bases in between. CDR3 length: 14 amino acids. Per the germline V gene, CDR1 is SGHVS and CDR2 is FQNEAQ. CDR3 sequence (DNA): TGTGCCAGCAGCTTAGAGAGGATTGATTCACCCCTCCACTTT. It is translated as CASSLERIDSPLHF.

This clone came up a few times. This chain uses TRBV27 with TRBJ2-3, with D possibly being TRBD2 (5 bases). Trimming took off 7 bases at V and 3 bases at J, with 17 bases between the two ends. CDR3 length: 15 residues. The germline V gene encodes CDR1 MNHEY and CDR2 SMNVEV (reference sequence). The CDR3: CASTRGLYATDTQYF. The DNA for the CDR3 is TGTGCCAGCACCCGAGGACTCTACGCTACAGATACGCAGTATTTT.

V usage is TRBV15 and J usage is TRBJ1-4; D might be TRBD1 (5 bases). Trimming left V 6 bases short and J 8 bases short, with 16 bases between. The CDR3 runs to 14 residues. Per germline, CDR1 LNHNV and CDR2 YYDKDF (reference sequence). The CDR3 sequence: CATRGGGEEEKLFF. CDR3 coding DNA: TGTGCCACCAGAGGAGGAGGGGAGGAGGAAAAACTGTTTTTT.

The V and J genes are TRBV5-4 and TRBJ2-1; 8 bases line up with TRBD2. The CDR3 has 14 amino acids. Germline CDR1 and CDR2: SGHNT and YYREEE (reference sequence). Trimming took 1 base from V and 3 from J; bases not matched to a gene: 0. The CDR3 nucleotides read TGTGCCAGCAGCTTGACTAGCGGCTACAATGAGCAGTTCTTC. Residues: CASSLTSGYNEQFF.

The CDR3 sequence: CASSRGTSYEQYF. The DNA of the CDR3 is TGCGCCAGCAGCCGCGGGACGTCCTACGAGCAGTACTTC. The gene calls are TRBV4-3 and TRBJ2-7; possibly TRBD2 for D (6 bases). This CDR3 contains 13 residues. In germline, CDR1 is LGHNA, CDR2 YSLEER. Deletions cut 4 bases from V and 1 base from J, with 8 bases between.